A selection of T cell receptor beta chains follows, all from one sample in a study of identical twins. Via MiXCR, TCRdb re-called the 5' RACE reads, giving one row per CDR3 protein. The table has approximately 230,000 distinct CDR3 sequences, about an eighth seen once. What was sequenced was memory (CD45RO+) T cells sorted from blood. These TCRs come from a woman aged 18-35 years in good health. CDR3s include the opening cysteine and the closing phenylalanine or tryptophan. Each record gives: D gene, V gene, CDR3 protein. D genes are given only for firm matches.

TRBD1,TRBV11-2,CASSRRQGEYTEAFF
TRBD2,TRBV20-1,CSARSLAGVPDTQYF
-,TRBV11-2,CASSYPGRPANEQFF
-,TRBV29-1,CSVDLGINQPQHF
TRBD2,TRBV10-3,CANSRAGGTTDTQYF
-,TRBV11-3,CASGHGREAFF
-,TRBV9,CASSVSGREGAEQFF
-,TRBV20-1,CSARDQGGIVPSF
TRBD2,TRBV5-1,CASSLASAGEYQETQYF
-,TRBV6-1,CASRTGTYNSPLHF
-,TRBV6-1,CASRLETSTDTQYF
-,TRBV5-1,CASSPADIPITYEQYF
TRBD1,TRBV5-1,CASEPTGGLNTEAFF